These 31 T cell receptor beta chains share one sample of origin, sequenced in a study of T cells after yellow fever vaccination. TCRdb re-analysed the 5' RACE reads in MiXCR, keeping a single row per CDR3 protein. The sample lists about 63,000 distinct CDR3 sequences, 7.4% occurring once. This material consisted of CD8+ T cells sorted from PBMCs, taken 15 days after the yellow fever booster vaccination. These receptor sequences come from a man younger than 45 who received the YFV17D yellow fever vaccine.

This clonotype was seen at least ten times. This chain connects TRBV28 to TRBJ2-1; D is undetermined. The CDR3 consists of 15 residues. V shed 2 bases and J shed 1 base, with 9 bases lying between them. Germline V gene data show CDR1 as MDHEN and CDR2 as SYDVKM. The CDR3 DNA reads as TGTGCCAGCAGTTTAGATTCATCGTCCTACAATGAGCAGTTCTTC. Protein product: CASSLDSSSYNEQFF.

This clonotype was seen ten or more times. This chain joins TRBV2 and TRBJ2-3; D might be TRBD1 (6 bases). The CDR3 consists of 14 residues. With 6 bases removed from V and 3 bases from J, the gap between germline ends came to 13 bases. CDR1 and CDR2 (germline): SNHLY, FYNNEI. CDR3 amino acids: CASSSHGQTDTQYF. Here the CDR3 DNA reads TGTGCCAGCAGCTCACACGGACAGACAGATACGCAGTATTTT.

This clonotype was observed many times. No DNA is shown, since the ends of the CDR3 on it are uncertain; the CDR3 is the one TCRdb lists. The genes are TRBV12-3 or TRBV12-4 and TRBJ2-3. The CDR3 contains 14 residues when both ends are counted. The CDR3 spells CASILGSSTDTQYF.

This clonotype was recorded at least ten times. The chain carries TRBV6-2 or TRBV6-3 and TRBJ2-1, with a possible D match to TRBD2 (6 bases). Germline values: CDR1 MNHEY, CDR2 SVGEGT. The CDR3 runs to 14 residues. The V gene lost 6 bases and the J gene lost 4 bases, with 13 bases spanning the gap. This CDR3 reads CASSFGGEYNEQFF. The CDR3 nucleotides are TGTGCCAGCAGCTTCGGAGGGGAATACAATGAGCAGTTCTTC.

This clonotype was seen many times. The rearrangement links TRBV10-1 to TRBJ1-6, with D tentatively TRBD1 (6 bases). The CDR3 has 15 residues. The germline V gene has CDR1 WNHNN and CDR2 SYGVQD (reference sequence). Trimming removed 5 bases from V and 5 bases from J, with 13 bases in between. CDR3 loop: CASSTRTENNSPLHF. The CDR3 nucleotides are TGCGCCAGCAGTACACGGACAGAGAATAATTCACCCCTCCACTTT.

There are many counts of this clonotype. J is TRBJ1-2 and V is TRBV2; a weak D match, TRBD1 (5 bases). This CDR3 region has 15 residues. Trimming removed 7 bases from V and 2 bases from J, with 17 bases in between. Per the germline V gene, CDR1 is SNHLY and CDR2 is FYNNEI. The CDR3 DNA is TGTGCCAGCATAGACTCAGGGAGAAGGAACTATGGCTACACCTTC. The encoded protein is CASIDSGRRNYGYTF.

There are many counts of this clonotype. This chain connects TRBV5-1 to TRBJ2-1; D ambiguous. This CDR3 region has 13 residues. Germline CDR1 SGHRS, CDR2 YFSETQ. Between the trimmed V and J ends, which lost 5 bases and 10 bases, there was a span of 16 bases. The CDR3, as DNA: TGCGCCAGCAGATCTGACCGGCCGTGGGAGCAGTTCTTC. This gives the protein CASRSDRPWEQFF.

This clonotype was counted at least ten times. The J gene is TRBJ2-1, the V gene TRBV19; tentative D call: TRBD2 (5 bases). The V gene's germline CDR1 is LNHDA and CDR2 SQIVND (reference sequence). Trimming removed 4 bases from V and 0 bases from J, with 10 bases in between. The CDR3 is 15 amino acids. The CDR3 reads CASSRSGDSYNEQFF. As DNA, the CDR3 is TGTGCCAGTAGTAGGTCCGGGGACTCCTACAATGAGCAGTTCTTC. Full variable domain (missing parts from reference TRBV19 and TRBJ2-1): DGGITQSPKYLFRKEGQNVTLSCEQNLNHDAMYWYRQDPGQGLRLIYYSQIVNDFQKGDIAEGYSVSREKKESFPLTVTSAQKNPTAFYLCASSRSGDSYNEQFFGPGTRLTVL.

This clonotype was observed at least ten times. This chain joins TRBV5-1 and TRBJ2-1; D is unresolved. Trimming shortened V by 4 bases and J by 4 bases, and 6 bases separated the two germline ends. Per germline, CDR1 SGHRS and CDR2 YFSETQ. CDR3 length: 12 residues. CDR3: CASSVGYNEQFF. In nucleotides, the CDR3 is TGCGCCAGCAGCGTGGGGTACAATGAGCAGTTCTTC.

Many counts were recorded for this clonotype. The V call is TRBV7-3, the J call TRBJ2-1; TRBD2 aligns across 9 bases. The germline gives CDR1 SGHTA, CDR2 FQGTGA. This CDR3 is 18 amino acids long. The V gene end was trimmed by 0 bases and the J gene end by 4 bases; junction bases not matched to a gene: 10. CDR3 residues: CASSLTGGLADLYNEQFF. CDR3 sequence (DNA): TGTGCCAGCAGCTTAACCGGGGGACTAGCTGATCTTTACAATGAGCAGTTCTTC.

Note on this clonotype: Just one base apart from a much larger clone, this may be a read error. V and J are TRBV30 and TRBJ2-1, with D tentatively TRBD2 (6 bases). The germline V and J ends were trimmed by 8 bases and 15 bases, with 17 bases remaining between them. The CDR3 spans 10 residues. CDR1 is GTSNPN and CDR2 is SVGIG in the germline V gene (reference sequence). The CDR3 region has the DNA TGTGCCCTATTCACTAGCAGGGTGTTCTTC. This codes for CALFTSRVFF.

This chain joins TRBV13 and TRBJ2-3; no clear D. V lost 3 bases, J lost 0 bases, and 7 bases lay in between. The CDR3 is 14 amino acids. Germline loops: CDR1 PRHDT, CDR2 FYEKMQ (reference sequence). The CDR3 DNA follows: TGTGCCAGCAGCTTGGACGGAAGCACAGATACGCAGTATTTT. The encoded protein is CASSLDGSTDTQYF.

This clonotype was counted ten times or more. The chain couples TRBV28 to TRBJ1-5; D gene ambiguous. The CDR3 loop spans 15 amino acids. Trimming shortened V by 6 bases and J by 2 bases, and 14 bases separated the two germline ends. From germline, CDR1 is MDHEN and CDR2 SYDVKM. The CDR3 coding sequence is TGTGCCAGCAGCCCGGCGGGTGGGGGCAATCAGCCCCAGCATTTT. This sequence encodes CASSPAGGGNQPQHF.

This clonotype was recorded at least ten times. This rearrangement joins TRBV20-1 to TRBJ1-2; no firm D call. V was clipped by 2 bases and J by 7 bases, with 14 bases between them. The CDR3 contains 13 residues. The germline CDR1 and CDR2 sequences are DFQATT and SNEGSKA (reference sequence). As DNA, the CDR3 is TGCAGTGCTAGAAACCGGGGAGCGGGTGGCTACACCTTC. It encodes CSARNRGAGGYTF.

This clonotype was seen at least ten times. This sequence joins TRBV27 and TRBJ1-3; D gene ambiguous. This CDR3 contains 14 residues. V lost 2 bases, J lost 2 bases, and 7 bases lay in between. The germline V gene encodes CDR1 MNHEY and CDR2 SMNVEV (reference sequence). The CDR3 loop is CASSLRRAGNTIYF. The CDR3 nucleotides read TGTGCCAGCAGTTTAAGGAGGGCTGGAAACACCATATATTTT.

The gene calls are TRBV2 and TRBJ2-7; D is perhaps TRBD2 (6 bases). V lost 8 bases, J lost 3 bases, and 17 bases lay in between. Germline CDR1 and CDR2: SNHLY and FYNNEI. The CDR3 consists of 14 residues. The CDR3: CASGRSTTDYEQYF. Here the CDR3 DNA reads TGTGCCAGCGGGAGGTCGACTACTGACTACGAGCAGTACTTC.

This clonotype came up many times. The rearrangement joins TRBV12-3 or TRBV12-4 to TRBJ2-1, with D hard to call. CDR3 length: 14 residues. V was pared by 5 bases and J by 8 bases, with 16 bases between. The CDR3 DNA sequence: TGTGCCAGCAGTCCCCAATTGGGGATGGATGAGCAGTTCTTC. This translates into CASSPQLGMDEQFF.

There are many counts of this clonotype. The V gene is TRBV12-3 or TRBV12-4, the J gene TRBJ2-1; weak D call: TRBD1 (6 bases). The V end lost 3 bases, the J end lost 5 bases, and 14 bases lay between the germline ends. CDR3 length: 15 amino acids. The CDR3 nucleotides are TGTGCCAGCAGTTTGGGGACCCGGACAGACAATGAGCAGTTCTTC. It translates to CASSLGTRTDNEQFF.

This clonotype was seen repeatedly, ten times or more. CDR3 amino acids: CASSTGGLVTEAFF. CDR3 DNA: TGTGCCAGCAGTACAGGGGGCTTGGTCACTGAAGCTTTCTTT. The V gene is TRBV6-2 or TRBV6-3, the J gene TRBJ1-1, with 9 bases fitting TRBD1. This CDR3 region has 14 residues. Trimming cost V 5 bases and J 4 bases; bases outside gene matches: 5. CDR1 is MNHEY, CDR2 SVGEGT, per germline.

The sample holds many counts of this clonotype. The V and J genes are TRBV11-2 and TRBJ2-2, with 9 bases lining up with TRBD2. The CDR3 has 18 residues. Germline V CDR1 and CDR2: SGHAT, FQNNGV. V lost 5 bases and J lost 5; bases outside the gene matches: 15. The CDR3 is CASSPREGAGDLTGELFF. CDR3 nucleotides: TGTGCCAGCAGCCCGCGGGAGGGAGCGGGAGACCTTACCGGGGAGCTGTTTTTT.

This clonotype was counted many times. The chain couples TRBV4-3 to TRBJ2-1; 7 bases line up with TRBD2. CDR1 is LGHNA and CDR2 is YSLEER in the germline V gene. With V trimmed by 4 bases and J by 5 bases, 8 bases remained unmatched. This CDR3 region has 15 residues. CDR3 coding DNA: TGCGCCAGCAGCCCGAGGGGTGCGGGGGACAATGAGCAGTTCTTC. Protein: CASSPRGAGDNEQFF.

The table lists this clonotype with many counts. V gene TRBV12-3 or TRBV12-4 combines with J gene TRBJ2-1; the match to TRBD2 covers 7 bases. CDR3 size: 13 residues. The trim removed 6 bases at V and 5 bases at J, leaving 4 bases unmatched. The CDR3 sequence is CASRPGTNNEQFF. DNA of the CDR3: TGTGCCAGCAGGCCGGGGACTAACAATGAGCAGTTCTTC.

This clonotype was seen ten or more times. This chain links TRBV9 with TRBJ1-1; 7 bases agree with TRBD1. The length of the CDR3 is 14 residues. Germline trimming cut 3 bases from V and 3 bases from J; bases unmatched to any gene: 5. Germline V gives CDR1 SGDLS, CDR2 YYNGEE. The CDR3: CASSAQGSYTEAFF. CDR3 DNA sequence: TGTGCCAGCAGCGCACAGGGGTCTTACACTGAAGCTTTCTTT.

The chain is built from TRBV27 and TRBJ2-7; 8 bases match TRBD1. Losses at the gene ends were 5 bases for V and 8 bases for J; bases not matched to a gene: 8. CDR1 and CDR2 (germline): MNHEY, SMNVEV (reference sequence). This CDR3 comprises 13 residues. CDR3 nucleotides: TGTGCCAGCAGTCAGCCCGACAGGGGCCAGCAGTACTTC. Translated, it gives CASSQPDRGQQYF.

This clonotype has ten or more counts. The chain carries TRBV20-1 and TRBJ2-7, with 7 positions matching TRBD1. The CDR3 spans 11 residues. V dropped 6 bases and J dropped 6; count of bases not matched to a gene: 5. Germline loops: CDR1 DFQATT, CDR2 SNEGSKA (reference sequence). CDR3 sequence: CSALTGPEQYF. The CDR3 DNA is TGCAGTGCGCTGACAGGGCCCGAGCAGTACTTC.

Many counts were recorded for this clonotype. The rearrangement links TRBV27 to TRBJ2-4; D remains unclear. The CDR3 consists of 15 residues. The germline V and J ends were trimmed by 2 bases and 4 bases, with 12 bases remaining between them. Germline CDR1 is MNHEY and CDR2 is SMNVEV (reference sequence). CDR3 DNA: TGTGCCAGCAGTTTAAGAGCATCCGGTAAAAACATTCAGTACTTC. The encoded protein is CASSLRASGKNIQYF.

The chain is built from TRBV30 and TRBJ2-2; D remains unclear. The germline V and J ends were trimmed by 5 bases and 0 bases, with 13 bases remaining between them. CDR1 is GTSNPN, CDR2 SVGIG, per germline (reference sequence). The CDR3 covers 15 residues. CDR3 in DNA: TGTGCCTGGGCCCGCCTATACGCGAACACCGGGGAGCTGTTTTTT. It encodes CAWARLYANTGELFF.

This clonotype was seen ten or more times. The V call is TRBV12-3 or TRBV12-4, the J call TRBJ2-1; D call uncertain. Trimming cost V 6 bases and J 4 bases, with 7 bases left between them. This CDR3 spans 12 amino acids. CDR3 protein: CASSQEYNEQFF. The CDR3 coding sequence is TGTGCCAGCAGCCAAGAATACAATGAGCAGTTCTTC.

With respect to this clonotype: Given a much more abundant clone one base away, this may be a read error. V and J are TRBV7-9 and TRBJ2-1; D uncertain. CDR1 is SEHNR and CDR2 is FQNEAQ in the germline V gene (reference sequence). The CDR3 consists of 13 residues. The CDR3 nucleotides are TGTGCACTCTCCGGGCAGAGTTACAATGAGCAGTTCTTC. Translated: CALSGQSYNEQFF.

This clonotype has just a few counts. The CDR3 nucleotides read TGTGCCAGCAGCCTAAGGGCCTTCTACGAGCAGTACTTC. Translated, it gives CASSLRAFYEQYF. This rearrangement joins TRBV6-2 or TRBV6-3 to TRBJ2-7; D uncertain. The CDR3 totals 13 residues. The germline gives CDR1 MNHEY, CDR2 SVGEGT. V was clipped by 6 bases and J by 3 bases, with 12 bases between them.

In this sample, this clonotype turned up many times. J is TRBJ2-1 and V is TRBV11-2, with D tentatively TRBD1 (6 bases). The CDR3 covers 17 residues. The V gene's germline CDR1 is SGHAT and CDR2 FQNNGV. The ends were cut back, 0 bases at V and 0 bases at J, with 12 bases in the middle. The CDR3 is CASSLDPGVGSYNEQFF. The DNA of the CDR3 is TGTGCCAGCAGCTTAGACCCAGGGGTGGGCTCCTACAATGAGCAGTTCTTC.